Shown below are 14 T cell receptor beta chains from a single sample sequenced in a study of T cells in Graves' hyperthyroidism and ophthalmopathy. RNA transcripts were the template for amplifying TCR beta CDR3 regions. RT-PCR in the first round (using the HTBI primer set) targeted the TCR CDR3. TCRdb re-called the multiplex PCR reads with MiXCR, one entry per CDR3 protein. The data contain approximately 28,000 distinct CDR3 sequences, less than 45% of them singletons. The material sequenced was blood. Every receptor here comes from a woman aged 30 to 39 with Graves' hyperthyroidism.

The chain uses TRBV9 and TRBJ2-5, with D tentatively TRBD2 (7 bases). CDR3 length equals 13 residues. Per germline, CDR1 SGDLS and CDR2 YYNGEE. V lost 4 bases to trimming and J lost 5 bases, with 12 bases between them. This chain's CDR3 is CASSSQGGETQYF. The DNA of the CDR3 is TGTGCCAGCAGCTCACAGGGAGGGGAGACCCAGTACTTC.

This clonotype was seen a single time. The chain is built from TRBV29-1 and TRBJ1-2; D is ambiguous. The germline V gene has CDR1 SQVTM and CDR2 ANQGSEA. The CDR3 has 15 residues. Deletions cut 2 bases from V and 0 bases from J, with 13 bases between. CDR3 DNA: TGCAGCGTTGAACCCATAGAGTCAGCTAACTATGGCTACACCTTC. Protein: CSVEPIESANYGYTF.

This chain connects TRBV7-2 to TRBJ2-3; TRBD2 matches 12 bases. Looked up from germline, CDR1 is SGHTA and CDR2 is FQGNSA. The length of the CDR3 is 15 residues. Losses at the gene ends were 7 bases for V and 2 bases for J; bases not matched to a gene: 4. DNA for the CDR3: TGTGCCAGCACCCCTAGCGGGGGGGCCACAGATACGCAGTATTTT. It codes for CASTPSGGATDTQYF.

Turning to this clonotype: This may be a read error: a much more frequent sequence differs by one nucleotide. The rearrangement links TRBV6-6 to TRBJ2-1, with TRBD2 matching 10 bases. CDR3 length: 19 amino acids. CDR1 and CDR2 (germline): MNHNY, SVGAGI (reference sequence). The CDR3 DNA follows: TGTGCCAGCACCTCCCCCTGGAGTAGCGGGGGGAGCTCCCACAATGAGCAGTTCTTC. Protein: CASTSPWSSGGSSHNEQFF.

This clonotype was seen ten or more times. V is TRBV12-3 or TRBV12-4 and J is TRBJ2-7, with TRBD2 matching 10 bases. The CDR3 extends over 14 amino acids. V was clipped by 6 bases and J by 5 bases; unmatched bases: 7. The CDR3 is CASRVAGGLNEQYF. CDR3 nucleotides: TGTGCCAGCAGGGTAGCGGGAGGTCTCAACGAGCAGTACTTC.

This clonotype has only one observation. Given the absence of the conserved phenylalanine or tryptophan at the CDR3 end, a read error is likely. The DNA is left out, because the CDR3 cannot be placed on it with certainty; the CDR3 is given as TCRdb lists it. The chain recombines TRBV27 with TRBJ1-6; the table's D call TRBD1 went unverified against the DNA. CDR1 and CDR2 (germline): MNHEY, SMNVEV (reference sequence). The CDR3 numbers 8 amino acids, ends counted. The CDR3 reads CASSWTGV.

The chain couples TRBV20-1 to TRBJ2-7; D is ambiguous. The CDR3 has 13 residues. The germline CDR1 and CDR2 sequences are DFQATT and SNEGSKA (reference sequence). V was clipped by 4 bases and J by 3 bases, with 13 bases between them. CDR3 residues: CSAIPTLSYEQYF. Written as DNA, the CDR3 is TGCAGTGCTATCCCGACACTGAGCTACGAGCAGTACTTC.

The J gene is TRBJ1-1, the V gene TRBV7-8; D is undetermined. This CDR3 contains 16 residues. Germline assignment: CDR1 SGHVS and CDR2 FQNEAQ. Trimming removed 2 bases at V and 10 bases at J, with 23 bases between. CDR3 residues: CASSLMHIPGNDGAFF. CDR3 nucleotide sequence: TGTGCCAGCAGCTTAATGCATATTCCCGGAAATGACGGAGCTTTCTTT.

This clonotype was seen repeatedly, ten times or more. This sequence joins TRBV7-9 and TRBJ2-2; D gene uncertain. The CDR3 has 15 amino acids. The V gene's germline CDR1 is SEHNR and CDR2 FQNEAQ (reference sequence). The germline V and J ends were trimmed by 3 bases and 0 bases, with 8 bases remaining between them. The CDR3 DNA follows: TGTGCCAGCAGCTTCTCGCTATCGAACACCGGGGAGCTGTTTTTT. Its translation: CASSFSLSNTGELFF. The full variable domain, in which reference TRBV7-9 and TRBJ2-2 provide the parts outside the CDR3, is DTGVSQNPRHKITKRGQNVTFRCDPISEHNRLYWYRQTLGQGPEFLTYFQNEAQLEKSRLLSDRFSAERPKGSFSTLEIQRTEQGDSAMYLCASSFSLSNTGELFFGEGSRLTVL.

This clonotype was detected many times. The chain combines TRBV7-3 with TRBJ2-3; TRBD2 aligns across 7 bases. This CDR3 is built from 13 residues. Germline V gives CDR1 SGHTA, CDR2 FQGTGA. The V segment lost 2 bases and the J segment 4 bases; nucleotides outside the gene matches: 0. CDR3 sequence reads: CASSLAGADTQYF. CDR3 coding DNA: TGTGCCAGCAGCTTAGCGGGAGCAGATACGCAGTATTTT.

This clonotype was seen a handful of times. This chain joins TRBV18 and TRBJ2-7; tentatively, D is TRBD1 (6 bases). The CDR3 contains 15 residues. The germline V gene has CDR1 KGHSH and CDR2 LQKENI. Trimming stripped 2 bases from V and 0 bases from J, with 11 bases between. The CDR3 loop is CASSPIPDSSYEQYF. The CDR3 nucleotides are TGTGCCAGCTCACCAATACCGGACAGCTCCTACGAGCAGTACTTC.

Turning to this clonotype: A read error may produce the germline difference seen at one junction end. This chain joins TRBV11-1 and TRBJ1-2; D is undetermined. Per the germline V gene, CDR1 is SGHAT and CDR2 is FQDESV (reference sequence). CDR3 length: 14 residues. The CDR3, as DNA: TGTGCCGGCAGCCCAAATTGGGGAACCTATGGCTACACCTTC. Amino acid sequence: CAGSPNWGTYGYTF.

This clonotype was observed at least ten times. The rearrangement joins TRBV28 to TRBJ2-1; a possible D gene is TRBD1 (5 bases). Per the germline V gene, CDR1 is MDHEN and CDR2 is SYDVKM. The ends were cut back, 2 bases at V and 4 bases at J, with 6 bases in the middle. The CDR3 covers 13 residues. CDR3 sequence: CASSLDSYNEQFF. In nucleotides, the CDR3 is TGTGCCAGCAGTTTAGACAGTTACAATGAGCAGTTCTTC.

This clonotype occurred once. DNA of the CDR3: TGCAGTGCTCAACTGGGACTAGCGCAAGAGACCCAGTACTTC. Amino acids: CSAQLGLAQETQYF. The chain links TRBV20-1 to TRBJ2-5, with 10 nucleotides matching TRBD2. Germline loops: CDR1 DFQATT, CDR2 SNEGSKA (reference sequence). The CDR3 runs to 14 residues. The V segment lost 5 bases and the J segment 2 bases; nucleotides outside the gene matches: 5.